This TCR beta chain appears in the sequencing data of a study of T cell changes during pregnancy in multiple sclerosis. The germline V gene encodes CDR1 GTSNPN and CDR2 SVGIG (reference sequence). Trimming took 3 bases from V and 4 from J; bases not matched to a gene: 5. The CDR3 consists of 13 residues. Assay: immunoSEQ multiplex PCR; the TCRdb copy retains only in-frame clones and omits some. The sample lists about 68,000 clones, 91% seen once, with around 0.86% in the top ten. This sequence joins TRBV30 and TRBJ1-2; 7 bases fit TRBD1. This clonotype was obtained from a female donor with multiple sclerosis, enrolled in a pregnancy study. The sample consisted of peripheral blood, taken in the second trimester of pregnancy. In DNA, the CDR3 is TGTGCCTGGAGGTTCCACAGGGGCTATGGCTACACCTTC. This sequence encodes CAWRFHRGYGYTF. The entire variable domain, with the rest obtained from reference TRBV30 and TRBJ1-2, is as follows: SQTIHQWPATLVQPVGSPLSLECTVEGTSNPNLYWYRQAAGRGLQLLFYSVGIGQISSEVPQNLSASRPQDRQFILSSKKLLLSDSGFYLCAWRFHRGYGYTFGSGTRLTVV.